The 28 T cell receptor beta chains in this list originate from one sample, sequenced in a study of T cells after yellow fever vaccination. TCRdb analysed the 5' RACE reads with MiXCR anew, one entry per CDR3 protein. Counted here are around 550,000 distinct CDR3 sequences, 19% occurring once; the ten biggest clones make up over 11%. The source was PBMCs, collected 15 days after the yellow fever booster vaccination. The receptors come from a man in his thirties or forties who received the YFV17D yellow fever vaccine.

This clonotype has ten or more counts. V and J are TRBV12-3 or TRBV12-4 and TRBJ2-5, with 8 positions matching TRBD1. V trimming: 5 bases; J trimming: 5 bases; junction bases outside the gene matches: 13. The CDR3 has 16 residues. CDR3 sequence reads: CASSNPGGPIAETQYF. DNA of the CDR3: TGTGCCAGCAGTAACCCAGGGGGCCCAATCGCCGAGACCCAGTACTTC.

This rearrangement joins TRBV6-1 to TRBJ2-2, with TRBD1 matching over 9 bases. The length of the CDR3 is 14 residues. Germline-derived CDR1 and CDR2 are MNHNS and SASEGT. V lost 7 bases, J lost 5 bases, and 5 bases stayed unmatched. In nucleotides, the CDR3 is TGTGCCAGCACCGGAGGACAGGGGACCGGGGAGCTGTTTTTT. It translates to CASTGGQGTGELFF.

J is TRBJ2-7 and V is TRBV30; D may correspond to TRBD1 or TRBD2 (5 bases each). With 6 bases removed from V and 5 bases from J, the gap between germline ends came to 11 bases. This CDR3 spans 11 amino acids. Germline CDR1 is GTSNPN and CDR2 is SVGIG (reference sequence). Here the CDR3 reads CACSGPHEQYF. The DNA of the CDR3 is TGTGCCTGCTCGGGACCCCACGAGCAGTACTTC.

The J gene is TRBJ1-2, the V gene TRBV18; 9 bases are a match to TRBD1. V lost 0 bases and J lost 8; bases outside the gene matches: 7. From germline, CDR1 is KGHSH and CDR2 LQKENI. CDR3 length: 15 amino acids. The CDR3 reads CASSPPTGGLRGYTF. The CDR3 bases are TGTGCCAGCTCACCACCGACAGGGGGACTTCGGGGCTACACCTTC.

This sequence joins TRBV20-1 and TRBJ2-3, with D maybe TRBD2 (6 bases). Trimming pared 3 bases from V and 1 base from J, leaving 14 bases between. CDR3 length: 15 amino acids. Germline V gene sequence: CDR1 DFQATT, CDR2 SNEGSKA (reference sequence). This CDR3 reads CSASDPGLGTDTQYF. The CDR3 DNA reads as TGCAGTGCTAGCGACCCGGGACTCGGCACAGATACGCAGTATTTT.

This clonotype was picked up a small number of times. The rearrangement uses TRBV29-1 and TRBJ2-7; D remains ambiguous. The CDR3 covers 12 residues. Germline loops: CDR1 SQVTM, CDR2 ANQGSEA. The V end was cut by 3 bases, the J end by 7 bases, with 13 bases between. CDR3 sequence reads: CSVEGPSVEQYF. CDR3 DNA: TGCAGCGTTGAGGGTCCTAGTGTGGAGCAGTACTTC.

This chain joins TRBV2 and TRBJ2-2; D is undetermined. The CDR3 sequence is 11 residues long. Per germline, CDR1 SNHLY and CDR2 FYNNEI. The V and J ends lost 11 bases and 5 bases respectively, with 9 bases between them. As DNA, the CDR3 is TGTGCCGTCGGAGAAACCGGGGAGCTGTTTTTT. This gives the protein CAVGETGELFF. Together with reference TRBV2 and TRBJ2-2, the CDR3 gives the full variable domain: EPEVTQTPSHQVTQMGQEVILRCVPISNHLYFYWYRQILGQKVEFLVSFYNNEISEKSEIFDDQFSVERPDGSNFTLKIRSTKLEDSAMYFCAVGETGELFFGEGSRLTVL.

This clonotype was recorded at least ten times. The chain couples TRBV24-1 to TRBJ2-1, with D tentatively TRBD1 (6 bases). Germline V gene sequence: CDR1 KGHDR, CDR2 SFDVKD. V shed 5 bases and J shed 8 bases, with 18 bases lying between them. There are 15 residues in the CDR3. The CDR3: CATSGLGHRQDEQFF. The CDR3 coding sequence is TGTGCCACCAGTGGGCTGGGACATAGACAGGATGAGCAGTTCTTC.

The CDR3 region is CASSEASGTADTQYF. The CDR3, as DNA: TGTGCCAGCAGTGAGGCTAGCGGGACCGCAGATACGCAGTATTTT. This chain links TRBV25-1 with TRBJ2-3; the match to TRBD2 covers 9 bases. This CDR3 region has 15 residues. Germline-derived CDR1 and CDR2 are MGHDK and SYGVNS. With V trimmed by 3 bases and J by 4 bases, 5 bases remained unmatched. Full variable domain (outside the CDR3, taken from reference TRBV25-1 and TRBJ2-3): EADIYQTPRYLVIGTGKKITLECSQTMGHDKMYWYQQDPGMELHLIHYSYGVNSTEKGDLSSESTVSRIRTEHFPLTLESARPSHTSQYLCASSEASGTADTQYFGPGTRLTVL.

The V call is TRBV27, the J call TRBJ2-1; D gene uncertain. The CDR3 totals 15 residues. V shed 5 bases and J shed 4 bases, with 15 bases lying between them. Germline V gives CDR1 MNHEY, CDR2 SMNVEV (reference sequence). Here the CDR3 reads CASSPRAPSYNEQFF. Written as DNA, the CDR3 is TGTGCCAGCAGTCCCCGCGCCCCCTCTTACAATGAGCAGTTCTTC.

This clonotype was counted between two and nine times. The V gene is TRBV7-6, the J gene TRBJ2-1, with 7 bases lining up with TRBD1. Germline loops: CDR1 SGHVS, CDR2 FNYEAQ. V trimming: 1 base; J trimming: 0 bases; junction bases outside the gene matches: 9. The CDR3 has 18 amino acids. The CDR3 DNA sequence: TGTGCCAGCAGCTTAGTCGGCGGACAGGAGAGCTCCTACAATGAGCAGTTCTTC. Translated: CASSLVGGQESSYNEQFF.

The genes are TRBV6-5 and TRBJ2-7; TRBD2 matches at 8 bases. The germline CDR1 and CDR2 sequences are MNHEY and SVGAGI. V was clipped by 5 bases and J by 3 bases; unmatched bases: 12. This CDR3 contains 16 residues. CDR3 sequence (DNA): TGTGCCAGCAGTAACCAGTGGCTAGCGGGTAGCTACGAGCAGTACTTC. This codes for CASSNQWLAGSYEQYF.

This clonotype was counted a few times. The rearrangement uses TRBV20-1 and TRBJ2-7; D call uncertain. The CDR3 totals 13 residues. Germline V gives CDR1 DFQATT, CDR2 SNEGSKA (reference sequence). The V end lost 2 bases, the J end lost 2 bases, and 10 bases lay between the germline ends. The CDR3 here is CSARKPPTYEQYF. The CDR3 nucleotides read TGCAGTGCTAGAAAACCTCCGACCTACGAGCAGTACTTC.

This sequence joins TRBV20-1 and TRBJ1-1; D not resolved. The V end was cut by 5 bases, the J end by 0 bases, with 7 bases between. Germline CDR1 reads DFQATT; CDR2 reads SNEGSKA (reference sequence). CDR3 length: 12 residues. The CDR3 DNA reads as TGCAGTGCTGGGGAGATGAACACTGAAGCTTTCTTT. Protein sequence: CSAGEMNTEAFF.

The table lists this clonotype with a few counts. The chain employs TRBV12-3 or TRBV12-4 and TRBJ2-1; the match to TRBD2 covers 7 bases. The CDR3 consists of 14 residues. The trim removed 6 bases at V and 4 bases at J, leaving 6 bases unmatched. The CDR3 is CASSFAGGYNEQFF. CDR3 coding DNA: TGTGCCAGCAGCTTCGCCGGGGGGTACAATGAGCAGTTCTTC.

There are a few counts of this clonotype. The chain carries TRBV3-1 and TRBJ2-7; 8 bases are a match to TRBD1. The V segment lost 3 bases and the J segment 4 bases; nucleotides outside the gene matches: 5. This CDR3 has 14 residues. Germline V gene data show CDR1 as LGHDT and CDR2 as YNNKEL (reference sequence). CDR3 sequence reads: CASSQGTGLYEQYF. Written as DNA, the CDR3 is TGTGCCAGCAGCCAGGGGACAGGCCTATACGAGCAGTACTTC.

V and J are TRBV5-1 and TRBJ1-1; 9 bases fit TRBD1. The CDR3 contains 15 residues. CDR1 and CDR2 from the germline V gene are SGHRS and YFSETQ. J was trimmed by 1 base and V by 4 bases; bases with no gene match: 5. CDR3 in DNA: TGCGCCAGCAGCCCCCGGACAGGGGCGAACACTGAAGCTTTCTTT. This codes for CASSPRTGANTEAFF.

CDR3 protein: CASSQSSATYEQYF. The CDR3 DNA reads as TGTGCCAGCAGCCAGTCTAGCGCTACCTACGAGCAGTACTTC. The V call is TRBV3-1, the J call TRBJ2-7; D possibly corresponds to TRBD2 (6 bases). Per germline, CDR1 LGHDT and CDR2 YNNKEL (reference sequence). V lost 3 bases, J lost 2 bases, and 11 bases lay in between. The CDR3 totals 14 residues.

CDR3 coding DNA: TGTGCCAGCAGCTTAGAAAGCGGGACAGCCCGCAATGAGCAGTTCTTC. Translating it yields CASSLESGTARNEQFF. The gene calls are TRBV11-2 and TRBJ2-1; possibly TRBD1 or TRBD2 for D (7 bases each). V was trimmed by 0 bases and J by 6 bases, leaving 15 bases between them. The CDR3 covers 16 residues. Germline CDR1 reads SGHAT; CDR2 reads FQNNGV.

The genes are TRBV12-3 or TRBV12-4 and TRBJ2-5; 13 positions match TRBD2. This CDR3 region has 17 residues. The ends lost 5 bases at V and 2 bases at J; junction bases unmatched: 8. CDR3 DNA sequence: TGTGCCAGCAGTCCCCCCCCACTAGCGGGAGGGCAAGAGACCCAGTACTTC. Its protein is CASSPPPLAGGQETQYF.

This rearrangement joins TRBV18 to TRBJ2-3; no clear D. Germline CDR1 KGHSH, CDR2 LQKENI. The V and J ends lost 0 bases and 4 bases respectively, with 5 bases between them. The CDR3 sequence is 13 residues long. CDR3 sequence (DNA): TGTGCCAGCTCACCACCGGCCGCAGATACGCAGTATTTT. Amino acid sequence: CASSPPAADTQYF.

The rearrangement uses TRBV27 and TRBJ1-6; D remains ambiguous. V was shortened by 2 bases and J by 5 bases, with 13 bases between the two germline ends. The CDR3 has 16 residues. The germline gives CDR1 MNHEY, CDR2 SMNVEV (reference sequence). CDR3 nucleotides: TGTGCCAGCAGTTTAGCCGCGGGGTTAAATAATTCACCCCTCCACTTT. Residues: CASSLAAGLNNSPLHF.

A remark on this clonotype: This may be a read error: a much more frequent sequence differs by one nucleotide. V usage is TRBV7-6 and J usage is TRBJ1-1; the D is unclear. Between the trimmed V and J ends, which lost 1 base and 1 base, there was a span of 4 bases. Germline V gives CDR1 SGHVS, CDR2 FNYEAQ. This CDR3 region has 13 residues. DNA of the CDR3: TGTGCCAGCAGCTTAGATGAGAACACTGAAGCTTTCTTT. Translation gives CASSLDENTEAFF.

The CDR3 DNA reads TGCGCCAGCAGCCAAGTCGGGACAGAAAATACCGGGGAGCTGTTTTTT. It codes for CASSQVGTENTGELFF. The chain couples TRBV4-3 to TRBJ2-2; 7 positions match TRBD1. V lost 1 base to trimming and J lost 5 bases; unmatched junction nucleotides: 7. CDR1 LGHNA and CDR2 YSLEER come from the germline V gene. The length of the CDR3 is 16 residues.

V gene TRBV20-1 combines with J gene TRBJ2-7; TRBD2 agrees at 13 bases. There are 16 residues in the CDR3. V shed 6 bases and J 3 bases; nucleotides not matched to a gene: 11. Germline loops: CDR1 DFQATT, CDR2 SNEGSKA (reference sequence). This CDR3 is CSATAFGTSGIYEQYF. DNA for the CDR3: TGCAGTGCCACAGCGTTTGGGACTAGCGGGATCTACGAGCAGTACTTC.

This clonotype has a handful of counts. The rearrangement joins TRBV7-2 to TRBJ2-1, with 7 bases aligning to TRBD2. V gave up 8 bases and J gave up 9 bases; unmatched junction bases: 10. The CDR3 runs 13 residues. Germline CDR1 and CDR2: SGHTA and FQGNSA. The CDR3 spells CASSPGGSIEQFF. DNA of the CDR3: TGTGCCAGCTCGCCTGGCGGGAGTATTGAGCAGTTCTTC.

The V call is TRBV10-3, the J call TRBJ2-5; D possibly uses TRBD1 or TRBD2 (6 bases each). Germline V gene sequence: CDR1 ENHRY, CDR2 SYGVKD. This CDR3 is built from 14 residues. Trimming took 10 bases from V and 4 from J, leaving 19 bases between them. CDR3 nucleotide sequence: TGTGCCAGCAGACCAGGGGAGGTTTCAGAGACCCAGTACTTC. This codes for CASRPGEVSETQYF.

The V call is TRBV20-1, the J call TRBJ2-7; D possibly matches TRBD1 or TRBD2 (5 bases each). CDR1 DFQATT and CDR2 SNEGSKA come from the germline V gene (reference sequence). The CDR3 has 14 amino acids. Trimming removed 6 bases from V and 3 bases from J, with 18 bases in between. The CDR3: CSAPGPLRGYEQYF. CDR3 coding DNA: TGCAGTGCCCCGGGACCCCTGAGGGGCTACGAGCAGTACTTC.